This T cell receptor (beta chain) comes out of a study of blood T cell repertoires in COVID-19. Study-level background: The study drew acute and convalescent COVID-19 samples from the United States, Italy and Spain.

Participants came from some 23 US areas, aged about 18 to 100 years. Donors in Cohort 3 who had recovered were those with two negative PCRs, healthcare professional clearance, or resolution of their symptoms. This clone appeared once. Sequenced by immunoSEQ multiplex PCR; TCRdb stores in-frame clones only, minus some. The table records roughly 250,000 clones, more than 80% of them present only once. Germline CDR1 reads MNHEY; CDR2 reads SMNVEV (reference sequence). The CDR3 spans 14 residues. Trimming cost V 3 bases and J 1 base, with 9 bases left between them. The chain recombines TRBV27 with TRBJ1-1; D unresolved. Sequencing was done on a sample of PBMCs or T cells enriched from blood (not recorded which). This TCR was sampled from a young woman who had recovered from COVID-19. CDR3 in amino acids: CASSFLTQNTEAFF. The DNA of the CDR3 is TGTGCCAGCAGTTTTTTGACACAGAACACTGAAGCTTTCTTT.